These 9 T cell receptor beta chains originate from one sample sequenced in a study of cytomegalovirus exposure and HLA in healthy donors. 60 Vbeta and 13 Jbeta primers were used in PCR. Libraries were prepared by immunoSEQ multiplex PCR; TCRdb keeps only in-frame clonotypes and omits some of them. The table shows roughly 120,000 clones, with around two thirds occurring only once. Sequenced sample: PBMCs. The receptors originated from a man aged 60-69 years in good health and CMV-seropositive.

This chain connects TRBV6-1 to TRBJ1-1, with TRBD1 identical over 9 bases. The J segment lost 4 bases and the V segment lost 6 bases, leaving 3 bases of the junction unmatched. This CDR3 spans 13 amino acids. Per germline, CDR1 MNHNS and CDR2 SASEGT. CDR3 DNA: TGTGCCAGCAGGGGGACAGGGAGCACTGAAGCTTTCTTT. Translated: CASRGTGSTEAFF.

With regard to this clone: Its ends do not fully match the called genes, so a read error is possible. J is TRBJ1-5 and V is TRBV5-6; D unresolved. The germline V gene encodes CDR1 SGHDT and CDR2 YYEEEE. There are 18 residues in the CDR3. The CDR3 sequence is CASSLKKGVPHSNRPQHF. Here the CDR3 DNA reads TGTGCCAGCAGCCTGAAAAAGGGAGTCCCTCATAGCAATCGGCCCCAGCATTTT.

The chain recombines TRBV5-6 with TRBJ1-2; 10 nucleotides line up with TRBD1. After removal of 6 bases from V and 5 bases from J, the junction contained 7 bases not matched to a gene. The CDR3 length is 14 residues. Germline CDR1 reads SGHDT; CDR2 reads YYEEEE. CDR3 coding DNA: TGTGCCAGCACCAGACAGGGGGCTTCTTATGGCTACACCTTC. It translates to CASTRQGASYGYTF. Drawing the rest from reference TRBV5-6 and TRBJ1-2, the complete variable domain is DAGVTQSPTHLIKTRGQQVTLRCSPKSGHDTVSWYQQALGQGPQFIFQYYEEEERQRGNFPDRFSGHQFPNYSSELNVNALLLGDSALYLCASTRQGASYGYTFGSGTRLTVV.

The chain joins TRBV28 to TRBJ1-1, with D possibly matching TRBD1 (6 bases). V lost 6 bases, J lost 3 bases, and 23 bases lay in between. The CDR3 is 17 residues long. The germline V gene encodes CDR1 MDHEN and CDR2 SYDVKM. CDR3 nucleotides: TGTGCCAGCAGCGGACGCCGTCCCGACAGGTTATACACTGAAGCTTTCTTT. Protein product: CASSGRRPDRLYTEAFF.

J is TRBJ2-7 and V is TRBV5-6; no clear D gene. The CDR3 is made up of 14 amino acids. Germline V gene lookup returns CDR1 SGHDT and CDR2 YYEEEE. V lost 4 bases and J 2 bases, leaving 13 bases between the germline ends. Written as DNA, the CDR3 is TGTGCCAGCAGCCCGACGGCGGTCCCCTACGAGCAGTACTTC. This sequence encodes CASSPTAVPYEQYF.

The rearrangement uses TRBV28 and TRBJ2-7, with D hard to call. Germline V CDR1 and CDR2: MDHEN, SYDVKM. V was shortened by 8 bases and J by 2 bases, with 19 bases between the two germline ends. CDR3 length: 15 residues. DNA for the CDR3: TGTGCCAGCCGATTTGATGCCACCTATACCTACGAGCAGTACTTC. Translating it yields CASRFDATYTYEQYF.

This clone has only one observation. The chain combines TRBV7-9 with TRBJ2-2, with 8 bases matching TRBD1. The V and J ends lost 10 bases and 7 bases, in that order; junction bases with no gene match: 14. Germline V gene lookup returns CDR1 SEHNR and CDR2 FQNEAQ (reference sequence). This CDR3 has 15 amino acids. This chain's CDR3 is CATPAVIRGRGELFF. The DNA for the CDR3 is TGTGCCACCCCGGCCGTCATCAGGGGGCGCGGGGAGCTGTTTTTT.

This clone occurred a few times. This sequence joins TRBV5-1 and TRBJ2-5; 7 bases are shared with TRBD2. The ends lost 0 bases at V and 4 bases at J; junction bases unmatched: 12. Germline lookup yields CDR1 SGHRS and CDR2 YFSETQ. The CDR3 length is 17 residues. The CDR3 protein is CASSLGGSSGWPETQYF. CDR3 DNA: TGCGCCAGCAGCTTGGGAGGAAGTAGCGGGTGGCCAGAGACCCAGTACTTC. Full variable domain (outside the CDR3, taken from reference TRBV5-1 and TRBJ2-5): KAGVTQTPRYLIKTRGQQVTLSCSPISGHRSVSWYQQTPGQGLQFLFEYFSETQRNKGNFPGRFSGRQFSNSRSEMNVSTLELGDSALYLCASSLGGSSGWPETQYFGPGTRLLVL.

V gene TRBV5-5 combines with J gene TRBJ2-1; tentatively, D is TRBD1 (6 bases). V was pared by 4 bases and J by 0 bases, with 17 bases between. Germline V gives CDR1 SGHKS, CDR2 YYEKEE (reference sequence). This CDR3 comprises 17 residues. The CDR3 loop reads CASSLRTVSSSYNEQFF. The CDR3 DNA reads as TGTGCCAGCAGCCTTAGGACAGTCTCGAGCTCCTACAATGAGCAGTTCTTC.